The sequence of this T cell receptor (beta chain) was determined in a study of type 1 and type 2 diabetes patients. Across the whole study: Across the study, 18,976,912 paired-end reads were produced.

Standard classification criteria confirmed type 1 or type 2 diabetes in all patients. PCR was run on genomic DNA. Multiplex PCR with 30 forward and 13 reverse primers amplified the TCR beta CDR3. TCRdb redid the calling of the multiplex PCR reads with MiXCR, one entry per CDR3 protein. Altogether 250,000 or so distinct CDR3 sequences are present, 45% to 60% being singletons, with the ten largest covering roughly an eighth. This clonotype was seen a handful of times. No antigen is known for it. V gave up 5 bases and J gave up 4 bases, with 11 bases separating them. CDR3 size: 13 residues. Germline-derived CDR1 and CDR2 are SNHLY and FYNNEI. General observations from the study: In CD4+ and CD8+ T cells, type 2 diabetes diversity exceeded type 1. V and J gene usage correlated at around 0.97 between type 2 diabetes and control samples.

Sequenced material: peripheral blood mononuclear cells (PBMCs). This TCR derives from a man in his late teens or twenties with type 2 diabetes. The gene calls are TRBV2 and TRBJ2-5; TRBD1 is a possible D gene (5 bases). The CDR3 bases are TGTGCCAGCAGTTTGGACATTCGAGAGACCCAGTACTTC. Its translation is CASSLDIRETQYF.